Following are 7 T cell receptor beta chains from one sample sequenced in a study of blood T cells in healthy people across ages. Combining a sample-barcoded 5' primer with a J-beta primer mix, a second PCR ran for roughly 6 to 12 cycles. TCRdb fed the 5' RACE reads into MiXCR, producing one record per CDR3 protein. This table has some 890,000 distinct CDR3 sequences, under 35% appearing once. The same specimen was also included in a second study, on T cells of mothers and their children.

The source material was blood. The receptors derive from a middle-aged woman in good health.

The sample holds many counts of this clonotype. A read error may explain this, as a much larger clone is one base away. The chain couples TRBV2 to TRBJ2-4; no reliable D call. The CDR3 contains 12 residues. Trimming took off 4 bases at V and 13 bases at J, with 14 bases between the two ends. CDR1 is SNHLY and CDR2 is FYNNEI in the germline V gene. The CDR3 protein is CASSVLRLAQYF. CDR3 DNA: TGTGCCAGCAGTGTGTTAAGACTCGCGCAGTACTTC.

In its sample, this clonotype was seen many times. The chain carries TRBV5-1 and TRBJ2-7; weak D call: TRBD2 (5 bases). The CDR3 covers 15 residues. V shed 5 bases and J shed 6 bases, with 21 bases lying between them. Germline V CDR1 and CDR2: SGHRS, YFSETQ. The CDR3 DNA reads TGCGCCAGCAGTCCTACTACCGGGATTGTTTCCGAGCAGTACTTC. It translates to CASSPTTGIVSEQYF.

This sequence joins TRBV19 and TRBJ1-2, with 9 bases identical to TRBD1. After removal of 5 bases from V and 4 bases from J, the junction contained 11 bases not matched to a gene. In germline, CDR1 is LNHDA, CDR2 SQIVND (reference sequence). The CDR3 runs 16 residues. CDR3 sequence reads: CASSLTPGQGSYGYTF. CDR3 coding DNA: TGTGCCAGTAGTTTAACGCCGGGACAGGGCTCCTATGGCTACACCTTC. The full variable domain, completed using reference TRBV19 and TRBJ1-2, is DGGITQSPKYLFRKEGQNVTLSCEQNLNHDAMYWYRQDPGQGLRLIYYSQIVNDFQKGDIAEGYSVSREKKESFPLTVTSAQKNPTAFYLCASSLTPGQGSYGYTFGSGTRLTVV.

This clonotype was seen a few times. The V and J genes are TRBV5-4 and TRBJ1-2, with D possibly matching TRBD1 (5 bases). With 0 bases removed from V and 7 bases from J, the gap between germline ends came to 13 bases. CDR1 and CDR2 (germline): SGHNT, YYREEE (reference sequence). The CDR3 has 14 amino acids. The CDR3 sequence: CASSLVGRESGYTF. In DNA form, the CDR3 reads TGTGCCAGCAGCTTGGTGGGCAGGGAATCTGGCTACACCTTC.

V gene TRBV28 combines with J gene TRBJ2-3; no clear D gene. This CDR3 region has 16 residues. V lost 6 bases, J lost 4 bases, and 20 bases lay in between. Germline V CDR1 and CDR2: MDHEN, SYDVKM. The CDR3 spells CASSPAASGLSDTQYF. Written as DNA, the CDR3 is TGTGCCAGCAGCCCCGCTGCGAGTGGTCTTTCAGATACGCAGTATTTT. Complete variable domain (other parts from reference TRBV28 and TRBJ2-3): DVKVTQSSRYLVKRTGEKVFLECVQDMDHENMFWYRQDPGLGLRLIYFSYDVKMKEKGDIPEGYSVSREKKERFSLILESASTNQTSMYLCASSPAASGLSDTQYFGPGTRLTVL.

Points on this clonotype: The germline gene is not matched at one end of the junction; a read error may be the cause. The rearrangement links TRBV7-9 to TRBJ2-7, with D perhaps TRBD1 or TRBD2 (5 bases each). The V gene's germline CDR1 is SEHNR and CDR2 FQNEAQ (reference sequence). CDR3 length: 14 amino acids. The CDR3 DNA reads TGTGCCGGCAGCCTCGGGACGGTTGACTACGAGCAGTACTTC. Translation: CAGSLGTVDYEQYF.

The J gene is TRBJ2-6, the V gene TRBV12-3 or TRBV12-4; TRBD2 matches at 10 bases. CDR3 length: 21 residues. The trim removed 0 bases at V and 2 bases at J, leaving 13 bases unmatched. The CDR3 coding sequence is TGTGCCAGCAGTTTAGCCCTGACCCTAGCGGGGGTAAGAGCTGGGGCCAACGTCCTGACTTTC. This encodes CASSLALTLAGVRAGANVLTF.